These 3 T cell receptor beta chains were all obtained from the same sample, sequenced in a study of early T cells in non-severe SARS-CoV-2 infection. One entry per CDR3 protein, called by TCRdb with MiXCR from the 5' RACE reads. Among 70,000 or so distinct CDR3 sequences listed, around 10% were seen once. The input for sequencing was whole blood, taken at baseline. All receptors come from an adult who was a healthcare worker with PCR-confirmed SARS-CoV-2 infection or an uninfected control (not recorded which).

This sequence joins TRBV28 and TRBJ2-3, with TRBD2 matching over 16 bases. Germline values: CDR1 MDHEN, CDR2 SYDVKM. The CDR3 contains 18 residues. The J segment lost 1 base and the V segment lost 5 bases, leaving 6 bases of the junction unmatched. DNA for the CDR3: TGTGCCAGCAGTCCGGGACTAGCGGGGGGGCCAGGCACAGATACGCAGTATTTT. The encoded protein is CASSPGLAGGPGTDTQYF.

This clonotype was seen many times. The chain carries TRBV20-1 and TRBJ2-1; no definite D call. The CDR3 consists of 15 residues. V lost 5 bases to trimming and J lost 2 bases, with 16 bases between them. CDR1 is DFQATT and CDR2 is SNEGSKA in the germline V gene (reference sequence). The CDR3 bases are TGCAGTGCTGGGATCGACCCCGATACCTACAATGAGCAGTTCTTC. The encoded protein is CSAGIDPDTYNEQFF.

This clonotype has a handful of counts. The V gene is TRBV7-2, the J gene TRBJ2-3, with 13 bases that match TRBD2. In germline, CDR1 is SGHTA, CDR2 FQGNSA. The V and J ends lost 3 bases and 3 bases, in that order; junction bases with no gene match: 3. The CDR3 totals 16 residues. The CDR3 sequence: CASSLRLAGGTDTQYF. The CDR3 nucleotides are TGTGCCAGCAGCTTGAGACTAGCGGGAGGAACAGATACGCAGTATTTT.